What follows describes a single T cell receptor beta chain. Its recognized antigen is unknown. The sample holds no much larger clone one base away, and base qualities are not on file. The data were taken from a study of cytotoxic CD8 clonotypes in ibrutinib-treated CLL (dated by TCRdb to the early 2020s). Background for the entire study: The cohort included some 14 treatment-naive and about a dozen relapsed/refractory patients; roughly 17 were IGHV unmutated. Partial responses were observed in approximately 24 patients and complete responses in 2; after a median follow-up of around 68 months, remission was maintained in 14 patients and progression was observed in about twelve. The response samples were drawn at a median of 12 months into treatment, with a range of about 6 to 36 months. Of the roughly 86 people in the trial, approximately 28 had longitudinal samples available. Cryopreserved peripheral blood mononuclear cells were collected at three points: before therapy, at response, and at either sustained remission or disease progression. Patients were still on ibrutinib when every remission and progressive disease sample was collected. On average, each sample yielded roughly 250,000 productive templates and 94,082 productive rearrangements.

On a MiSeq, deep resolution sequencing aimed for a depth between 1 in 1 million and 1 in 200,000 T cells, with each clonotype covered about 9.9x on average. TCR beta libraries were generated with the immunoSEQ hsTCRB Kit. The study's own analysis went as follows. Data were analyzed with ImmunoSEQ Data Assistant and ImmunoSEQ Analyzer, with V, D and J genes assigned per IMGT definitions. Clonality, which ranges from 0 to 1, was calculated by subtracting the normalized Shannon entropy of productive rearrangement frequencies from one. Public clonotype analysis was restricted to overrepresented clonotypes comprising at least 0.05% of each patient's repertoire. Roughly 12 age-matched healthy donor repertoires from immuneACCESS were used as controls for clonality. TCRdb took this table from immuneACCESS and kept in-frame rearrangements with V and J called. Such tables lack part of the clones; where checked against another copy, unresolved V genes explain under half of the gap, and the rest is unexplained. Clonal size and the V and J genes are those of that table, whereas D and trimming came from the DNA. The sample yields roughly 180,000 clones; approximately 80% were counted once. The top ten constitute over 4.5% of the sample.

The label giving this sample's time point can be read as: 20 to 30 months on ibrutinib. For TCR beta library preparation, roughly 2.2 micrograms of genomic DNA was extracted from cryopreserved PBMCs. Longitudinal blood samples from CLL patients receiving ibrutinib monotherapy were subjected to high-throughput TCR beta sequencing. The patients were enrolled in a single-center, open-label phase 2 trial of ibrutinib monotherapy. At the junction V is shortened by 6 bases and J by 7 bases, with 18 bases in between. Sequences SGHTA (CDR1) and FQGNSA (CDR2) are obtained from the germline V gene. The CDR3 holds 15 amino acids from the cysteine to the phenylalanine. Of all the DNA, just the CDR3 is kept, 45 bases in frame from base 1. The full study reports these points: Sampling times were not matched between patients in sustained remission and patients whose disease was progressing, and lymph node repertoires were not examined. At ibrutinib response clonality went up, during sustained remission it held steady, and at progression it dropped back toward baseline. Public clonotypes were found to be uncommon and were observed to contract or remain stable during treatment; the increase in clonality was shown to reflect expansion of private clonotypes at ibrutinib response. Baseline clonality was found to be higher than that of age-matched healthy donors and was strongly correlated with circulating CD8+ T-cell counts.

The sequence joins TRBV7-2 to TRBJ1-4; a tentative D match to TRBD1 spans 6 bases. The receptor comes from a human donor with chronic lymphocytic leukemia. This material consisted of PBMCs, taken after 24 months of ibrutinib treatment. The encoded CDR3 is CASSDDRRAGEKLFF. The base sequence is TGTGCCAGCAGTGACGACAGGAGGGCCGGTGAAAAACTGTTTTTT.